A selection of T cell receptor beta chains follows, all from one sample in a study of CD8+CD57+ T cells in acquired aplastic anemia. TCRdb re-called the reads through MiXCR, storing one row per CDR3 protein. The table records around 200,000 distinct CDR3 sequences, around 50% of them present only once. Sequenced material: sorted CD4+, CD8+, or CD8+CD57+ T cells (not recorded which) from PBMCs. These TCRs come from a human donor with aplastic anemia. The CDR3 runs from the conserved cysteine through the conserved F or W. A D gene is named only where the DNA matches it firmly. Rows give clone size only sometimes, using once, few, many, or a class for an expanded clone.

abundance	v_gene	d_gene	j_gene	CDR3aa	CDR3nt
few	TRBV7-6	-	TRBJ1-2	CASSLGGPGGYTF	TGTGCCAGCAGTCTAGGGGGGCCCGGGGGCTACACCTTC
-	TRBV19	-	TRBJ2-7	CASSIDRPGGEQYF	TGTGCCAGTAGTATTGACCGGCCCGGCGGGGAGCAGTACTTC
-	TRBV15	-	TRBJ1-1	CATSRDTTEAFF	TGTGCCACCAGCAGGGACACGACTGAAGCTTTCTTT
-	TRBV19	-	TRBJ1-3	CASSIGVTSGNTIYF	TGTGCCAGTAGTATTGGAGTGACGTCCGGAAACACCATATATTTT
-	TRBV7-9	-	TRBJ1-1	CASSSTGIATEAFF	TGTGCCAGCAGTTCCACAGGGATTGCCACTGAAGCTTTCTTT
-	TRBV4-2	-	TRBJ2-2	CASSQTNENTGELFF	TGTGCCAGTAGCCAAACTAACGAGAACACCGGGGAGCTGTTTTTT
-	TRBV29-1	TRBD1	TRBJ1-5	CSVLGTGDQAQHF	TGCAGCGTCCTTGGTACAGGGGATCAGGCCCAGCATTTT
-	TRBV6-2/TRBV6-3	TRBD2	TRBJ2-3	CASSLTSGGGTDTQYF	TGTGCCAGCAGCTTGACTAGCGGGGGGGGCACAGATACGCAGTATTTT
-	TRBV11-2	TRBD1	TRBJ2-1	CASSFTPGQAYNEQFF	TGTGCCAGCAGCTTCACACCGGGACAGGCCTACAATGAGCAGTTCTTC
-	TRBV11-1	TRBD1	TRBJ2-1	CASSLLGQDHTHEQFF	TGTGCCAGCAGCCTTCTAGGACAGGACCACACCCATGAGCAGTTCTTC
-	TRBV5-1	-	TRBJ1-2	CASSLVQADGYTF	TGCGCCAGCAGCTTGGTGCAGGCGGATGGCTACACCTTC
-	TRBV7-2	-	TRBJ2-6	CASSFGTSGANVLTF	TGTGCCAGCAGCTTTGGGACGTCGGGGGCCAACGTCCTGACTTTC
-	TRBV2	-	TRBJ1-5	CASSDRTLSNQPQHF	TGTGCCAGCAGTGACAGAACTCTCTCCAATCAGCCCCAGCATTTT
few	TRBV10-3	-	TRBJ2-7	CAISESRETYEQYF	TGTGCCATCAGTGAGTCCCGGGAGACCTACGAGCAGTACTTC
-	TRBV10-3	TRBD2	TRBJ2-3	CAISVGGARTDTQYF	TGTGCCATCAGCGTCGGGGGGGCGCGGACAGATACGCAGTATTTT